This TCR beta chain was recorded in a study of long-term antiretroviral therapy in people with HIV (dated by TCRdb to between 2020 and 2023). About the study as a whole: The earliest samples were collected roughly a decade before the 2015 WHO recommendation for immediate ART, at a time when ART was usually postponed until CD4 counts fell. This retrospective serial study examined whether starting ART and sustained HIV suppression were associated with changes in the composition and diversity of the TRB repertoire in peripheral blood. A total of around 190 cryopreserved PBMC samples came from around 30 adults with confirmed HIV infection and were collected serially over a mean of approximately six years (range 1-12). Eleven of the 30 participants with HIV were female. No cross-contamination during QIAcube processing was shown when test extractions of a monoclonal T-cell line were performed alongside approximately 32 polyclonal samples. Findings and caveats that apply to the study as a whole: Because pre-ART samples had limited cell numbers, profiling was done on unsorted PBMC rather than on sorted CD4+ and CD8+ T cells. Since PBMC availability was limited, sequencing covered only the TCR beta chain, with no alpha chain pairing. The samples span the years 2004 to 2017, and the ART regimens used may be less effective than current regimens. Expanded TRB clones identified before ART initiation dominated the repertoire at all time points, although this dominance fluctuated and declined in many PLHIV after ART. No data were available on ART adherence, viral resistance or therapy changes, limiting inferences about post-ART repertoire changes. HIV repertoires had narrower CDR3 length ranges than controls, and the network structure suggested an antigen-experienced repertoire that shifted only slightly toward naive after ART. A significant increase in TRB diversity was found to be associated with ART initiation, although TRB diversity was observed to remain significantly below that of transplant donor controls even after long-term ART.

To be included, a participant needed at least one PBMC sample from before ART initiation plus at least two post-ART samples. Treatment was received in the United States of America by all participants with HIV. Cryopreserved samples of 1-10 million PBMC were thawed and washed before DNA extraction. At the time of the earliest PBMC sample, participants with HIV were aged between about 20 and 54 years. PBMC samples from each participant spanned 1-4 timepoints before ART initiation and 2-8 timepoints after ART initiation, with a median of 7 samples. For every participant, serial HIV viral load, CD4+ T-cell count, ART history and demographic data were obtained. A Qiagen kit on a QIAcube was used to extract genomic DNA from unsorted PBMC, with samples processed in batches of 12. The immunoSEQ hsTCRB v3.0 assay was used at survey level resolution for TRB variable region sequencing. The target sequencing depth for TRB was roughly 40,000-55,000 T-cell genomes per sample. An Illumina MiSeq with a v3 150-cycle kit was used to sequence the pooled TRB libraries. The authors' pipeline ran thus. Analysis of repertoires was carried out in R inside a reproducible Nextflow workflow spanning QC, data transformation and analysis. Custom analyses were implemented in LymphoSeq2, an R package for AIRR-Seq data exploration. A few samples that produced fewer than 5000 total TRB sequences were removed, so 150 to 200 HIV repertoires were analyzed. Of the 188 retained HIV repertoires, about 60 were collected before and more than 120 after ART initiation. Repertoires were downsampled to 5000 TRB nucleotide sequences, with summary statistics averaged over 100 downsampling iterations. The analysis kept only TRB sequences whose CDR3 regions were at least seven amino acids long. Two measures captured diversity: a Shannon entropy-derived clonality score and the Gini coefficient. In repertoire networks, the top 5000 CDR3 amino acid sequences were linked whenever an edit distance of one separated two sequences. Antigen specificity groups and MHC restriction were predicted for TRB CDR3 amino acid sequences with GLIPH2. To flag known associations with CMV, EBV, HIV or tissue antigens, CDR3 amino acid sequences were compared against VDJdb and McPAS-TCR. Pre-ART, post-ART and control groups were compared with Wilcoxon signed-rank tests and Holm-Bonferroni correction. TCRdb took this table from immuneACCESS and kept in-frame rearrangements with V and J called. Such tables lack part of the clones; where checked against another copy, unresolved V genes explain under half of the gap, and the rest is unexplained. The D gene and trimming were derived from the DNA, and the V and J assignments and clone size from that table. This sample lists around 18,000 clones; around 87% were detected once. More than 7% of the sample is in the top ten clones.

The sample holds a few counts of this clone. Its antigen target is currently unknown. Base qualities are missing; no much larger clone stands one base away. Other nucleotide sequences from this sample produce the same CDR3. At the junction V is shortened by 3 bases and J by 1 base, with 3 bases in between. Spanning cysteine to phenylalanine, the CDR3 consists of 13 amino acids. The read is trimmed to its CDR3 DNA, 39 bases read in frame from base 1. From the germline V gene (reference sequence), CDR1 is LNHDA and CDR2 is SQIVND. The material sequenced was unsorted PBMCs, taken 4.2 years after starting antiretroviral therapy. This chain is built from TRBV19 and TRBJ2-2, with no confident D gene call. This receptor was taken from a man aged 45-60 years with HIV. The CDR3 corresponds to CASSIVNTGELFF. DNA sequence: TGTGCCAGTAGTATTGTGAACACCGGGGAGCTGTTTTTT. Joined to the reference TRBV19 and TRBJ2-2 proteins, this CDR3 gives the full variable domain: DGGITQSPKYLFRKEGQNVTLSCEQNLNHDAMYWYRQDPGQGLRLIYYSQIVNDFQKGDIAEGYSVSREKKESFPLTVTSAQKNPTAFYLCASSIVNTGELFFGEGSRLTVL.